A selection of T cell receptor beta chains follows, all from one sample in a study of CD8 T cells in ankylosing spondylitis. TCRdb itself ran the 5' RACE reads through MiXCR, one entry per CDR3 protein. The table includes 75,000 to 95,000 distinct CDR3 sequences, around 8.5% detected once. The sample consisted of blood, either unsorted or a sorted T cell fraction (not recorded which). These receptors were taken from a male donor with ankylosing spondylitis. The CDR3 runs from the conserved cysteine through the conserved F or W. Fields, in order: J gene, D gene, clone size, V gene, CDR3 protein, CDR3 DNA. A D gene is named only where the DNA matches it firmly. Only some rows state a clone size, as once, few, many or a class for expanded clones.

>TRBJ2-3|NA|once|TRBV5-6
CASSFTAVFDTQYF
TGTGCCAGCAGCTTCACGGCGGTCTTCGATACGCAGTATTTT
>TRBJ1-4|NA|few|TRBV7-9
CASSLDEKLFF
TGTGCCAGCAGCCTGGATGAAAAACTGTTTTTT
>TRBJ1-1|NA|many|TRBV7-9
CASSLSGHTEAFF
TGTGCCAGCAGCCTCTCGGGACACACTGAAGCTTTCTTT
>TRBJ1-5|NA|many|TRBV20-1
CSATEGDGFGQPQHF
TGCAGTGCCACCGAAGGGGACGGCTTTGGTCAGCCCCAGCATTTT
>TRBJ1-4|NA|NA|TRBV30
CAWNRPGPTNEKLFF
TGTGCCTGGAATCGACCAGGGCCAACTAATGAAAAACTGTTTTTT
>TRBJ2-1|TRBD1|many|TRBV27
CASSFTGGHEQFF
TGTGCCAGCAGTTTCACAGGGGGGCATGAGCAGTTCTTC
>TRBJ2-5|TRBD2|NA|TRBV10-2
CASREGGFTRETQYF
TGCGCCAGCAGGGAGGGAGGGTTTACCCGGGAGACCCAGTACTTC
>TRBJ2-5|NA|NA|TRBV11-2
CASSLRFRMGGGHETQYF
TGTGCCAGCAGCTTAAGGTTTCGCATGGGAGGGGGCCATGAGACCCAGTACTTC
>TRBJ1-4|TRBD1|NA|TRBV5-1
CASRSGQGGEKLFF
TGCGCCAGCAGATCGGGACAGGGCGGAGAAAAACTGTTTTTT
>TRBJ1-1|NA|NA|TRBV16
CASSFGGHTAPEAFF
TGTGCCAGCAGCTTCGGGGGACACACCGCACCTGAAGCTTTCTTT
>TRBJ1-6|NA|NA|TRBV11-3
CASSTGQRNSPLHF
TGTGCCAGCAGCACCGGACAGCGTAATTCACCCCTCCACTTT
>TRBJ1-6|NA|few|TRBV11-2
CASSLDRMPNSPLHF
TGTGCCAGCAGCTTAGATAGGATGCCCAATTCACCCCTCCACTTT
>TRBJ2-1|TRBD2|NA|TRBV7-8
CASSLTPGLRRESYNEQFF
TGTGCCAGCAGCTTAACGCCGGGACTACGGCGGGAGTCCTACAATGAGCAGTTCTTC
>TRBJ1-1|NA|NA|TRBV12-5
CASGRTGSNTEAFF
TGTGCTAGTGGTCGTACAGGGTCGAACACTGAAGCTTTCTTT
>TRBJ2-1|TRBD2|NA|TRBV9
CASSVAPGGYNEQFF
TGTGCCAGCAGCGTAGCCCCGGGAGGATACAATGAGCAGTTCTTC
>TRBJ2-1|NA|NA|TRBV6-1
CASRTQGPYNEQFF
TGTGCCAGCAGAACTCAGGGCCCCTACAATGAGCAGTTCTTC
>TRBJ2-1|NA|NA|TRBV9
CASSVSYNEQFF
TGTGCCAGCAGCGTAAGCTACAATGAGCAGTTCTTC
>TRBJ2-2|TRBD2|many|TRBV5-1
CASSLDFGRALWTGELFF
TGCGCCAGCAGCTTGGATTTCGGGAGGGCCCTCTGGACCGGGGAGCTGTTTTTT
>TRBJ2-7|NA|many|TRBV7-9
CASSPGAFGEQYF
TGTGCCAGCAGCCCTGGGGCCTTCGGGGAGCAGTACTTC
>TRBJ2-3|TRBD2|few|TRBV12-3/TRBV12-4
CASSSLAGRGSDTQYF
TGTGCCAGCAGCTCTTTAGCGGGTAGGGGTTCAGATACGCAGTATTTT
>TRBJ2-3|NA|NA|TRBV7-8
CASSLSGVGDTQYF
TGTGCCAGCAGCTTATCGGGAGTCGGCGATACGCAGTATTTT
>TRBJ2-2|NA|few|TRBV24-1
CATSDLWGPNTGELFF
TGTGCCACCAGTGATTTGTGGGGGCCGAACACCGGGGAGCTGTTTTTT
>TRBJ2-1|TRBD2|many|TRBV12-3/TRBV12-4
CASSSGAGDGHEQFF
TGTGCCAGCAGTTCGGGAGCGGGAGACGGTCATGAGCAGTTCTTC
>TRBJ1-1|NA|many|TRBV7-9
CASSSLGGQEGTEAFF
TGTGCCAGCAGCTCTCTGGGGGGTCAGGAAGGGACTGAAGCTTTCTTT
>TRBJ2-3|NA|NA|TRBV25-1
CASREGDTQYF
TGTGCCAGCAGGGAGGGAGATACGCAGTATTTT
>TRBJ2-1|NA|NA|TRBV20-1
CSAREEVLVNEQFF
TGCAGTGCTAGGGAGGAGGTACTGGTCAATGAGCAGTTCTTC
>TRBJ2-7|NA|few|TRBV27
CASSLGRVYEQYF
TGTGCCAGCAGTTTAGGCCGAGTCTACGAGCAGTACTTC
>TRBJ2-1|TRBD2|many|TRBV29-1
CSVRLAVSYNEQFF
TGCAGCGTTCGACTAGCGGTCTCCTACAATGAGCAGTTCTTC
>TRBJ2-1|TRBD2|many|TRBV7-9
CASSLILAGARGYEQFF
TGTGCCAGCAGCTTAATACTAGCGGGAGCCCGGGGGTATGAGCAGTTCTTC
>TRBJ1-5|NA|few|TRBV29-1
CSGGSAHSNQPQHF
TGCAGCGGAGGTTCTGCTCATAGCAATCAGCCCCAGCATTTT
>TRBJ1-2|TRBD1|many|TRBV12-3/TRBV12-4
CASSQGANYGYTF
TGTGCCAGCAGCCAGGGGGCTAACTATGGCTACACCTTC
>TRBJ1-5|NA|few|TRBV20-1
CSAKGDQPQHF
TGCAGTGCTAAAGGGGATCAGCCCCAGCATTTT
>TRBJ2-7|NA|NA|TRBV7-9
CAIGDEQYF
TGTGCCATCGGGGACGAGCAGTACTTC
>TRBJ2-1|NA|many|TRBV4-2
CASSQDESLSYNEQFF
TGTGCCAGCAGCCAAGACGAGTCCCTCTCCTACAATGAGCAGTTCTTC
>TRBJ1-1|NA|few|TRBV27
CASSGGLRGTEAFF
TGTGCCAGCAGCGGGGGGCTTCGGGGCACTGAAGCTTTCTTT
>TRBJ2-2|TRBD2|many|TRBV6-2/TRBV6-3
CASSTSGSGYTGELFF
TGTGCCAGCAGTACCAGCGGGAGCGGATACACCGGGGAGCTGTTTTTT
>TRBJ2-5|NA|NA|TRBV30
CAWSPTHETQYF
TGTGCCTGGAGTCCTACACATGAGACCCAGTACTTC
>TRBJ2-1|NA|NA|TRBV11-3
CASSLNRAPHNEQFF
TGTGCCAGCAGCTTAAACAGGGCCCCCCACAATGAGCAGTTCTTC
>TRBJ2-5|NA|few|TRBV18
CASSPLDPSWETQYF
TGTGCCAGCTCACCGTTGGACCCCTCCTGGGAGACCCAGTACTTC
>TRBJ2-1|TRBD2|many|TRBV6-4
CASSDSMAGEFHEQFF
TGTGCCAGCAGTGACTCCATGGCGGGAGAGTTCCATGAGCAGTTCTTC
>TRBJ2-7|TRBD1|few|TRBV24-1
CATSGGTGVSYEQYF
TGTGCCACCAGTGGTGGGACAGGGGTGTCCTACGAGCAGTACTTC
>TRBJ1-4|TRBD1|NA|TRBV27
CASSLLGQGGKLFF
TGTGCCAGCAGCCTCCTGGGACAGGGCGGAAAACTGTTTTTT
>TRBJ1-3|NA|NA|TRBV27
CASSSDSWGNTIYF
TGTGCCAGCAGTTCCGATTCATGGGGGAACACCATATATTTT